This record looks at one T cell receptor beta chain sequence and its context. The sample belongs to a study of T cell responses to AZD1222 COVID-19 vaccine. TCRdb's copy holds only in-frame clones and misses some; the assay was immunoSEQ multiplex PCR. The sample yields 150,000 or so clones, roughly nine tenths seen once. With 5 bases removed from V and 5 bases from J, the gap between germline ends came to 12 bases. The germline gives CDR1 MNHEY, CDR2 SMNVEV (reference sequence). This CDR3 spans 13 amino acids. The chain joins TRBV27 to TRBJ1-1; perhaps TRBD1 as D (6 bases). The origin of this receptor is an adult in good health. The material sequenced was peripheral blood, taken on day 0 of AZD1222 vaccination. The CDR3 sequence: CASSLNRETEAFF. CDR3 DNA: TGTGCCAGCAGTCTGAACAGGGAGACTGAAGCTTTCTTT.